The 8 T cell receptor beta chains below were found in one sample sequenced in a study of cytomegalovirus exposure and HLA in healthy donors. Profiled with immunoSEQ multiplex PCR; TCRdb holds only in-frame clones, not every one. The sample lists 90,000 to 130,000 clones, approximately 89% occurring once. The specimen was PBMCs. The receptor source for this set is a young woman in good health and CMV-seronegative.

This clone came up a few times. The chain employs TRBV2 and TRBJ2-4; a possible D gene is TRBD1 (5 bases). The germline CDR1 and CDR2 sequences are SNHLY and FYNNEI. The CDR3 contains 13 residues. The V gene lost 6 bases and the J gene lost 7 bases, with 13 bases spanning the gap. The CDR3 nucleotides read TGTGCCAGCAGCCCCTCGGCAGGGAACATTCAGTACTTC. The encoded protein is CASSPSAGNIQYF. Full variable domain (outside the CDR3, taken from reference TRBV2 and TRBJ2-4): EPEVTQTPSHQVTQMGQEVILRCVPISNHLYFYWYRQILGQKVEFLVSFYNNEISEKSEIFDDQFSVERPDGSNFTLKIRSTKLEDSAMYFCASSPSAGNIQYFGAGTRLSVL.

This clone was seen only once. The chain's CDR3 is CASSEGQVNTEAFF. In DNA, the CDR3 is TGCGCCAGCAGTGAGGGACAGGTGAACACTGAAGCTTTCTTT. This sequence joins TRBV10-1 and TRBJ1-1; TRBD1 matches at 7 bases. Per the germline V gene, CDR1 is WNHNN and CDR2 is SYGVQD (reference sequence). CDR3 length: 14 residues. V was clipped by 2 bases and J by 0 bases; unmatched bases: 0.

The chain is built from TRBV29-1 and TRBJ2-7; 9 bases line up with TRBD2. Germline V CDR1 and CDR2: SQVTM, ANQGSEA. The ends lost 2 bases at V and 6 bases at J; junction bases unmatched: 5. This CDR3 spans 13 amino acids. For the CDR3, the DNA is TGCAGCGTTGAAAGGCGGGAGGGCCGCGAGCAGTACTTC. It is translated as CSVERREGREQYF.

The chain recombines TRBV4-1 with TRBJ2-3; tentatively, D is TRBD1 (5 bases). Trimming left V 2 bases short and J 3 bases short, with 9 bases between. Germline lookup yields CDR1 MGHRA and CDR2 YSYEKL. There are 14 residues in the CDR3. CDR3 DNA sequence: TGCGCCAGCAGCCAATTCCAGGGAACAGATACGCAGTATTTT. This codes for CASSQFQGTDTQYF.

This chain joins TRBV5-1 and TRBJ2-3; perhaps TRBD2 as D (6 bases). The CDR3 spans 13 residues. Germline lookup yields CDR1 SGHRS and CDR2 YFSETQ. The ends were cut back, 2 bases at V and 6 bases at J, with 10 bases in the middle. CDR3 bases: TGCGCCAGCAGCTTTTCGACTAGGGATACGCAGTATTTT. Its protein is CASSFSTRDTQYF.

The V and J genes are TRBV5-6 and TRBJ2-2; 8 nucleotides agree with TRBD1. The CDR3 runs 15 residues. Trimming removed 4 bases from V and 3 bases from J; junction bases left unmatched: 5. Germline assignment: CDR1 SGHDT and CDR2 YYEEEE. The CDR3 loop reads CASSLDREYTGELFF. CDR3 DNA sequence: TGTGCCAGCAGCCTGGACAGGGAGTACACCGGGGAGCTGTTTTTT.

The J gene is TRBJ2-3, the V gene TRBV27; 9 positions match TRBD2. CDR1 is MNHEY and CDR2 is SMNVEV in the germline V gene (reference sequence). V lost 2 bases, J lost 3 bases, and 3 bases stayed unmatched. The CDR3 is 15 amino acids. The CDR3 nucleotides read TGTGCCAGCAGTTTACGGAGCGGGAGGACAGATACGCAGTATTTT. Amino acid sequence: CASSLRSGRTDTQYF.

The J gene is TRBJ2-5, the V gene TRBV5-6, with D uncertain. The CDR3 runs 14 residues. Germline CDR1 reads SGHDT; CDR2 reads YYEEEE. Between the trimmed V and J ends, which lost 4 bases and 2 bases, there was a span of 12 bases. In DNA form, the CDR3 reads TGTGCCAGCAGCCCCGGTACCCCTCAAGAGACCCAGTACTTC. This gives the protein CASSPGTPQETQYF.